The clone carrying this T cell receptor (beta chain) was found many times. TCRdb fed the RT-PCR reads into MiXCR, producing one record per CDR3 protein. The sample lists about 680,000 distinct CDR3 sequences; 14% were seen once. The sequence was collected from a female donor in good health, serving as a healthy control. The specimen was memory CD4+ T cells from blood.

The CDR3: CSAPRRGSTDTQYF. CDR3 nucleotide sequence: TGCAGCGCCCCACGTAGGGGCAGCACAGATACGCAGTATTTT. The chain carries TRBV29-1 and TRBJ2-3; D may be TRBD1 (5 bases). Germline CDR1 reads SQVTM; CDR2 reads ANQGSEA. This CDR3 spans 14 amino acids. V lost 7 bases to trimming and J lost 0 bases, with 14 bases between them.